This is a list of T cell receptor beta chains from one sample in a study of cytomegalovirus exposure and HLA in healthy donors. Here immunoSEQ multiplex PCR was the method, and the copy in TCRdb shows in-frame clones only, minus some. The data show roughly 100,000 clones, around 77% seen once. The sequenced sample consisted of PBMCs. Receptors were obtained from a man aged 50-60 years in good health and CMV-seropositive. The CDR3 runs from the conserved cysteine through the conserved F or W. The D gene is left open where the match is weak. Size is stated for part of the rows, as once, few or many counts, or as a class when the clone is expanded.

j_call,d_call,cdr3_length,clone_size,v_call,cdr3_aa,cdr3_nt
TRBJ2-2,TRBD2,18,NA,TRBV30,CAWRMTSGSYPNTGELFF,TGTGCCTGGAGAATGACTAGCGGGAGCTACCCGAACACCGGGGAGCTGTTTTTT
TRBJ2-3,NA,13,NA,TRBV7-9,CASSLPITDTQYF,TGTGCCAGCAGCTTACCCATCACAGATACGCAGTATTTT
TRBJ2-1,TRBD2,16,NA,TRBV5-1,CASSLGGTSGKFEQFF,TGCGCCAGCAGCTTGGGCGGGACTAGCGGGAAGTTTGAGCAGTTCTTC
TRBJ2-1,TRBD2,15,NA,TRBV5-5,CASSATSGPRNEQFF,TGTGCCAGCAGCGCTACTAGCGGGCCAAGGAATGAGCAGTTCTTC
TRBJ2-6,NA,15,NA,TRBV2,CASVQEGSGANVLTF,TGTGCCAGTGTCCAAGAGGGCTCTGGGGCCAACGTCCTGACTTTC
TRBJ2-2,TRBD1,14,NA,TRBV7-7,CASSPGQATGELFF,TGTGCCAGCAGCCCTGGACAGGCCACCGGGGAGCTGTTTTTT
TRBJ2-5,TRBD1,19,NA,TRBV9,CASSVGQGPPTEFGETQYF,TGTGCCAGCAGCGTCGGACAGGGTCCTCCGACGGAATTTGGAGAGACCCAGTACTTC
TRBJ2-5,NA,13,NA,TRBV9,CASSAGVQETQYF,TGTGCCAGCAGCGCGGGTGTCCAAGAGACCCAGTACTTC
TRBJ2-7,TRBD1,13,once,TRBV11-2,CASSSGQGYEQYF,TGTGCCAGCAGCTCGGGACAGGGGTACGAGCAGTACTTC
TRBJ2-2,TRBD2,18,NA,TRBV10-3,CAISESPREGRRSGELFF,TGTGCCATCAGTGAGTCCCCGCGGGAGGGCCGCCGGAGCGGGGAGCTGTTTTTT
TRBJ2-1,NA,11,NA,TRBV28,CASSLGGEQFF,TGTGCCAGCAGTTTAGGGGGCGAGCAGTTCTTC